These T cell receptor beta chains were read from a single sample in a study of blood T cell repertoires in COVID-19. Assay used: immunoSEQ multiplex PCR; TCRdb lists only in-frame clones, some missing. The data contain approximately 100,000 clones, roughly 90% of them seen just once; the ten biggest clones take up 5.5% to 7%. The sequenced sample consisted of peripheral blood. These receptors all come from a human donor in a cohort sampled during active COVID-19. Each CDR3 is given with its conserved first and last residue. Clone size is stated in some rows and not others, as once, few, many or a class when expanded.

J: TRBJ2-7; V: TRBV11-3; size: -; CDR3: CASSLVSGYEQYF
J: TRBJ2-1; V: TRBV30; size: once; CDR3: CAWSREWDRNNEQFF
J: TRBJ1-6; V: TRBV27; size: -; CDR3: CASSFTGENSPLHF
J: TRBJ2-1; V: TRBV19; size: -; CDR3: CASSGSPGDEQFF
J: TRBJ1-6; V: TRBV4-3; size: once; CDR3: CASSQAGQGANSPLHF
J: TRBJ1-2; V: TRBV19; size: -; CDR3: CASRDTGSYGYTF
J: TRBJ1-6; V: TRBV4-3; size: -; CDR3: CASSQDLAAATLHF
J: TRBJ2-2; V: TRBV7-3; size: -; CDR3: CASSLGGGNTGELFF
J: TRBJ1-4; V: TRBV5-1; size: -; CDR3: CASSPTGGEKLFF
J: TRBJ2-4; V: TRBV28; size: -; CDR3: CASSLPPDSLNIQYF
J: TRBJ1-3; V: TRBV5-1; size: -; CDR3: CASSLSAGNTIYF
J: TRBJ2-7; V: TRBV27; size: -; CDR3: CASSRSGISYEQYF
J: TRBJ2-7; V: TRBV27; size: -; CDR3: CASSPTGVSIYEQYF
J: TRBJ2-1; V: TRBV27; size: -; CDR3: CASSSNSGLAGEQFF
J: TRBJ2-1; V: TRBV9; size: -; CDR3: CASSPADGHNEQFF
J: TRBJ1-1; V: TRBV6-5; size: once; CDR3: CASSFKGGYGTEAFF
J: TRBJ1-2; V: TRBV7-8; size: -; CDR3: CASSPATGSYGYTF
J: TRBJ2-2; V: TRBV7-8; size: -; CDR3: CASSRDRGWTGELFF
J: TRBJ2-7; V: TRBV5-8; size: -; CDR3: CASSPDRVAYEQYF
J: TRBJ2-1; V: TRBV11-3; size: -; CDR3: CASSPGTQSYNEQFF
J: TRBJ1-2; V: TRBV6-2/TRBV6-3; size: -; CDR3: CASSFLYGYTF
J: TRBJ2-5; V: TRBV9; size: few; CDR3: CASSVGLAGGKETQYF
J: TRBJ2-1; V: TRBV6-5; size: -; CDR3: CASSRLAGDADEQFF
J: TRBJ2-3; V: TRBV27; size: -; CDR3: CASSPQGASSTDTQYF
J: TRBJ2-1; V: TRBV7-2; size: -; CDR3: CASSLRDRGYNEQFF
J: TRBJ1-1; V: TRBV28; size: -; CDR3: CASSYGQGKTEAFF
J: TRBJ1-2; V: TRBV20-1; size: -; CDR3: CSARDTRGYTF
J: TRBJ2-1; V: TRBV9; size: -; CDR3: CASSSQGLDNEQFF
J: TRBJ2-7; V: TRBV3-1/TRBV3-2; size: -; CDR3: CASRGVGEQYF
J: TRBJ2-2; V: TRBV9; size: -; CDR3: CASSVPGELFF
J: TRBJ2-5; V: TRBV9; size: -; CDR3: CASSDGTGGETQYF
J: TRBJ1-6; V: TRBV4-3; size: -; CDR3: CASSLGQGPNSPLHF
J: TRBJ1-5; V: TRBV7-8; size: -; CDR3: CASSSRSGVSNQPQHF
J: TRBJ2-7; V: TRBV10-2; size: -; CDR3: CASSETYYEQYF
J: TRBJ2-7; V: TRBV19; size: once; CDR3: CASSSSAGVYEQYF
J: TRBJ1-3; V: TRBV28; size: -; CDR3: CASRPIKFMTGYSGNTIYF
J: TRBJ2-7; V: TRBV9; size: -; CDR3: CASSRVGDKQYF
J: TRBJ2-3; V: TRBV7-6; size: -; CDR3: CASSLVTGATDTQYF
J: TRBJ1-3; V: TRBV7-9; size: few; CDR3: CASSFHSSGNTIYF
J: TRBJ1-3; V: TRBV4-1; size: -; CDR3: CASSQESGRDTIYF
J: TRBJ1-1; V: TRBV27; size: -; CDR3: CASRLTGNTEAFF
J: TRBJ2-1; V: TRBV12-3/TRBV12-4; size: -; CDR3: CASRGTDNEQFF
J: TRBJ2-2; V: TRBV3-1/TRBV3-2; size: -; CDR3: CASSQIRTSSTGELFF
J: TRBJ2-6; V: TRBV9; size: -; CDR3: CASSVTTAGGKAGANVLTF
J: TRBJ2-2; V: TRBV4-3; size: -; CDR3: CASSQAGTSGSFGELFF
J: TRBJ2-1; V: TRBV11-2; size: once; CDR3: CASSPDPGGYNEQFF
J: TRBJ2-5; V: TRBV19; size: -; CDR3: CASSIVSGQETQYF
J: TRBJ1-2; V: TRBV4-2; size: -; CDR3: CASSPRDRGPADGYTF
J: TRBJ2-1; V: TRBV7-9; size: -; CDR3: CASSLAPSGRDEQFF
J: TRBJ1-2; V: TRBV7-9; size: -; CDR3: CAPVENGYTF
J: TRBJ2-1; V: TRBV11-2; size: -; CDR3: CASSIRAGNEQFF
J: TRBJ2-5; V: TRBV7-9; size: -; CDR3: CASSLERGGTETQYF
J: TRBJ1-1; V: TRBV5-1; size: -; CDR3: CASSSPVGQGIMNTEAFF
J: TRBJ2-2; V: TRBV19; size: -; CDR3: CASSDSRFHTGELFF
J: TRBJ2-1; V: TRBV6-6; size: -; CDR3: CASSYSPAYYNEQFF
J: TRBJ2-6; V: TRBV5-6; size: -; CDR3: CASSLAGDYSSGANVLTF